A single sample gave rise to the 32 T cell receptor beta chains below, sequenced in a study of CXCR3-negative and CXCR3-positive naive CD8 T cells. TRB cDNA libraries were made by UMI-labeled 5' RACE. Each CDR3 protein gets one entry in TCRdb, which reprocessed the 5' RACE reads and gives no DNA. This table lists about 7,200 distinct CDR3 sequences. Sequencing was carried out using naive CXCR3- CD8+ T cells from blood. This sample's subset: CD45RO-CCR7+CD27+CD95- naive CD8+ T cells lacking CXCR3 (TNR3-). The receptor source for this set is a human donor in good health. Some clones in this sample may be carry-over from other donors' samples.

The chain carries TRBV7-9 and TRBJ2-7; with no DNA, the TCRdb D assignment of TRBD2 cannot be verified. The germline gives CDR1 SEHNR, CDR2 FQNEAQ (reference sequence). There are 15 residues in the CDR3. CDR3 region: CASSLAPGLEYEQYF.

Considering frequency, this clonotype is medium-sized. The chain is built from TRBV20-1 and TRBJ2-1. The CDR3 spans 14 residues. Germline values: CDR1 DFQATT, CDR2 SNEGSKA (reference sequence). This chain's CDR3 is CSAREAAAYNEQFF.

Judged by frequency, this clonotype is medium-sized. This sequence joins TRBV20-1 and TRBJ2-3; the TCRdb call, TRBD2, lacks DNA for checking. CDR1 is DFQATT, CDR2 SNEGSKA, per germline (reference sequence). This CDR3 spans 16 amino acids. The CDR3 region is CSARDWLAGAADTQYF.

This clonotype is deemed medium-sized by its frequency. V usage is TRBV27 and J usage is TRBJ1-2. The germline CDR1 and CDR2 sequences are MNHEY and SMNVEV (reference sequence). This CDR3 comprises 16 residues. CDR3 protein: CASSFSRVGDMDGYTF.

This chain uses TRBV12-3 or TRBV12-4 with TRBJ1-5; TCRdb picks TRBD1, but there is no DNA to check that call. The CDR3 consists of 15 residues. Here the CDR3 reads CASSFGQGGNQPQHF.

This clonotype is labeled medium-sized based on frequency. The genes are TRBV29-1 and TRBJ2-3; TCRdb calls TRBD2, which cannot be checked without DNA. Germline-derived CDR1 and CDR2 are SQVTM and ANQGSEA. The CDR3 is made up of 19 amino acids. The CDR3 is CSVAGLAGEMTTSTDTQYF.

Judged by frequency, this clonotype is medium-sized. The rearrangement links TRBV5-1 to TRBJ2-1. Germline CDR1 is SGHRS and CDR2 is YFSETQ. This CDR3 spans 12 amino acids. The CDR3 sequence is CASSSYYNEQFF.

This clonotype is called medium-sized based on its frequency. The CDR3 loop is CASSLEEGWTYEQYF. The chain employs TRBV5-1 and TRBJ2-7; the TRBD2 assignment by TCRdb is unverifiable without DNA. The CDR3 consists of 15 residues. CDR1 is SGHRS and CDR2 is YFSETQ in the germline V gene.

This clonotype counts as medium-sized by frequency. Here the CDR3 reads CASSLTPGLTTNNEQFF. The chain recombines TRBV5-1 with TRBJ2-1; TCRdb designates TRBD2, a call that cannot be tested without DNA. Germline CDR1 reads SGHRS; CDR2 reads YFSETQ. The CDR3 runs 17 residues.

This clonotype ranks as medium-sized in terms of frequency. V usage is TRBV29-1 and J usage is TRBJ2-1; the D gene TCRdb calls, TRBD2, cannot be checked with no DNA. Germline V gene lookup returns CDR1 SQVTM and CDR2 ANQGSEA. The CDR3 covers 12 residues. CDR3 sequence reads: CSVLSSGVEQFF.

V is TRBV27 and J is TRBJ2-4; TCRdb's D call, TRBD2, is unchecked because there is no DNA. Germline V gives CDR1 MNHEY, CDR2 SMNVEV (reference sequence). This CDR3 is 14 amino acids long. CDR3 in amino acids: CASSAGTAVNIQYF.

The chain joins TRBV4-2 to TRBJ2-1; TCRdb returns TRBD2, unconfirmable since there is no DNA. The CDR3 contains 16 residues. The germline CDR1 and CDR2 sequences are LGHNA and YNFKEQ. CDR3 sequence reads: CASSQDELAALNEQFF.

By frequency, this clonotype registers medium-sized. The chain joins TRBV7-2 to TRBJ1-1; the D gene TCRdb calls, TRBD1, cannot be checked with no DNA. CDR1 is SGHTA and CDR2 is FQGNSA in the germline V gene. This CDR3 spans 16 amino acids. CDR3 sequence reads: CASSLRGDGVNTEAFF.

The rearrangement uses TRBV2 and TRBJ2-2; TCRdb outputs TRBD1, but without DNA this stays unchecked. Germline V gene sequence: CDR1 SNHLY, CDR2 FYNNEI. The CDR3 extends over 14 amino acids. CDR3 sequence: CASSVGQSTGELFF. Full variable domain (remainder filled in from reference TRBV2 and TRBJ2-2): EPEVTQTPSHQVTQMGQEVILRCVPISNHLYFYWYRQILGQKVEFLVSFYNNEISEKSEIFDDQFSVERPDGSNFTLKIRSTKLEDSAMYFCASSVGQSTGELFFGEGSRLTVL.

The V call is TRBV29-1, the J call TRBJ2-1; TCRdb's D call, TRBD2, is unchecked because there is no DNA. Germline loops: CDR1 SQVTM, CDR2 ANQGSEA. This CDR3 contains 14 residues. CDR3 amino acids: CSVEGGTSPNEQFF.

According to its frequency, this clonotype is medium-sized. The rearrangement links TRBV2 to TRBJ2-2; no DNA is available, so the TRBD2 call from TCRdb remains unchecked. The CDR3 spans 18 residues. Germline V gene sequence: CDR1 SNHLY, CDR2 FYNNEI. The CDR3 loop reads CASSEVTPSGIGDGELFF.

By frequency, this clonotype registers medium-sized. This rearrangement joins TRBV5-6 to TRBJ1-2; TCRdb gives TRBD1 as the D gene, but with no DNA this cannot be confirmed. This CDR3 is built from 15 residues. The germline CDR1 and CDR2 sequences are SGHDT and YYEEEE. CDR3 sequence: CASSSGTGVVYGYTF.

This rearrangement joins TRBV7-9 to TRBJ1-1; TCRdb returns TRBD1, unconfirmable since there is no DNA. This CDR3 is built from 11 residues. CDR1 and CDR2 (germline): SEHNR, FQNEAQ (reference sequence). The CDR3 protein is CAVDWGTEAFF.

The rearrangement joins TRBV7-9 to TRBJ2-5. Germline CDR1 reads SEHNR; CDR2 reads FQNEAQ (reference sequence). The CDR3 extends over 13 amino acids. The chain's CDR3 is CASSFPGKETQYF.

The chain joins TRBV29-1 to TRBJ2-1; as DNA is missing, the TRBD1 call by TCRdb cannot be tested. Germline values: CDR1 SQVTM, CDR2 ANQGSEA. CDR3 length equals 17 residues. The CDR3 loop reads CSVEDRAGIVSYNEQFF.

V is TRBV3-1 and J is TRBJ1-1. The CDR3 covers 14 residues. Germline V gene data show CDR1 as LGHDT and CDR2 as YNNKEL (reference sequence). CDR3 sequence reads: CASSQERGGFAAFF.

In terms of frequency, this clonotype is medium-sized. The rearrangement uses TRBV25-1 and TRBJ1-1; TCRdb selects TRBD1, and the lack of DNA leaves this call unchecked. CDR3 length: 13 residues. Germline assignment: CDR1 MGHDK and CDR2 SYGVNS. The CDR3 spells CASSEGVGTEAFF. Variable domain in full (rest from reference TRBV25-1 and TRBJ1-1): EADIYQTPRYLVIGTGKKITLECSQTMGHDKMYWYQQDPGMELHLIHYSYGVNSTEKGDLSSESTVSRIRTEHFPLTLESARPSHTSQYLCASSEGVGTEAFFGQGTRLTVV.

According to its frequency, this clonotype is medium-sized. The rearrangement links TRBV19 to TRBJ1-1. CDR1 and CDR2 from the germline V gene are LNHDA and SQIVND (reference sequence). The CDR3 has 12 residues. The CDR3 loop is CASSTALPEAFF.

The chain combines TRBV2 with TRBJ2-5; TCRdb's assignment of TRBD1 cannot be checked, as there is no DNA. CDR3 size: 12 residues. CDR1 is SNHLY and CDR2 is FYNNEI in the germline V gene. This chain's CDR3 is CASQGARETQYF.

The chain recombines TRBV30 with TRBJ2-7; the D gene TCRdb calls, TRBD2, cannot be checked with no DNA. The CDR3 is made up of 14 amino acids. From germline, CDR1 is GTSNPN and CDR2 SVGIG (reference sequence). The CDR3 here is CAWSIAGGPDEQYF. Together with reference TRBV30 and TRBJ2-7, the CDR3 gives the full variable domain: SQTIHQWPATLVQPVGSPLSLECTVEGTSNPNLYWYRQAAGRGLQLLFYSVGIGQISSEVPQNLSASRPQDRQFILSSKKLLLSDSGFYLCAWSIAGGPDEQYFGPGTRLTVT.

This chain joins TRBV15 and TRBJ2-5; TCRdb indicates TRBD1, and absent DNA this call remains unverified. CDR3 size: 15 residues. Per the germline V gene, CDR1 is LNHNV and CDR2 is YYDKDF (reference sequence). CDR3 residues: CATSRGGAEPGPEYF.

This clonotype is deemed medium-sized by its frequency. The rearrangement links TRBV7-3 to TRBJ2-7; TCRdb returns TRBD1, unconfirmable since there is no DNA. The CDR3 spans 14 residues. Germline V CDR1 and CDR2: SGHTA, FQGTGA. CDR3 residues: CASSLYGARNEQYF.

The rearrangement links TRBV21-1 to TRBJ2-1; the D call of TRBD2 rests on TCRdb alone, since no DNA is present to check it. TRBV21-1 is a pseudogene segment. There are 18 residues in the CDR3. The CDR3 spells CASSTPGLAGGPRNEQFF.

Judged by frequency, this clonotype is large (0.1 to 1%). The chain joins TRBV7-3 to TRBJ2-1; lacking DNA, the TRBD2 call made by TCRdb goes unchecked. Germline V gives CDR1 SGHTA, CDR2 FQGTGA. The CDR3 sequence is 14 residues long. The chain's CDR3 is CASSGTSGPNEQFF. Drawing the rest from reference TRBV7-3 and TRBJ2-1, the complete variable domain is GAGVSQTPSNKVTEKGKYVELRCDPISGHTALYWYRQSLGQGPEFLIYFQGTGAADDSGLPNDRFFAVRPEGSVSTLKIQRTERGDSAVYLCASSGTSGPNEQFFGPGTRLTVL.

This clonotype is deemed medium-sized by its frequency. The genes are TRBV14 and TRBJ2-1; TCRdb's D call of TRBD2 is untestable without DNA. This CDR3 spans 15 amino acids. Germline V gene data show CDR1 as SGHDN and CDR2 as FVKESK. The CDR3 loop reads CASSQPSGLNNEQFF.

Its frequency marks this clonotype as medium-sized. The rearrangement uses TRBV9 and TRBJ2-3; absent DNA, TCRdb's TRBD2 call cannot be checked. Germline V lookup: CDR1 SGDLS, CDR2 YYNGEE. The CDR3 consists of 19 residues. The CDR3 reads CASSTPLLAGSTSTDTQYF.

By frequency, this clonotype is medium-sized. The J gene is TRBJ2-1, the V gene TRBV5-1; TCRdb selects TRBD2, and the lack of DNA leaves this call unchecked. The CDR3 is made up of 16 amino acids. Germline assignment: CDR1 SGHRS and CDR2 YFSETQ. The CDR3 spells CASSPGLAGPVGEQFF.